The 11 T cell receptor beta chains listed next were all sequenced from one sample in a study of prognosis after radiotherapy for stage I lung cancer. Template was genomic DNA; TCR beta CDR3 amplified in two multiplex PCR rounds. It was primers specific to each TRBV and TRBJ gene that first-round PCR used. From the multiplex PCR reads, TCRdb called clonotypes with MiXCR, one entry per CDR3 protein. The table has roughly 13,000 distinct CDR3 sequences, 30% to 40% seen once. The material was PBMCs, obtained before or after stereotactic body radiation therapy (not recorded which). The receptors originated from a donor aged 50 or older with non-small cell lung cancer.

The genes are TRBV30 and TRBJ2-3; possibly TRBD2 for D (6 bases). CDR1 GTSNPN and CDR2 SVGIG come from the germline V gene (reference sequence). The V and J ends lost 0 bases and 1 base respectively, with 8 bases between them. The CDR3 contains 14 residues. The CDR3 sequence is CAWSVSSGTDTQYF. CDR3 sequence (DNA): TGTGCCTGGAGTGTGTCTAGCGGCACAGATACGCAGTATTTT.

This clonotype has ten or more counts. V and J are TRBV25-1 and TRBJ1-1; 10 bases map to TRBD1. CDR1 is MGHDK, CDR2 SYGVNS, per germline. The J segment lost 5 bases and the V segment lost 5 bases, leaving 8 bases of the junction unmatched. This CDR3 comprises 15 residues. The CDR3 bases are TGTGCCAGCAGTTCCTCCGGGACAGGGGATACTGAAGCTTTCTTT. Amino acids: CASSSSGTGDTEAFF.

By share of the sample, this clonotype is medium-sized. The rearrangement uses TRBV28 and TRBJ2-3; 9 bases are shared with TRBD1. The CDR3 extends over 14 amino acids. V lost 4 bases to trimming and J lost 4 bases; unmatched junction nucleotides: 3. Germline V lookup: CDR1 MDHEN, CDR2 SYDVKM. This CDR3 reads CASSSDRGADTQYF. The DNA of the CDR3 is TGTGCCAGCAGTTCGGACAGGGGTGCAGATACGCAGTATTTT. Complete variable domain (other parts from reference TRBV28 and TRBJ2-3): DVKVTQSSRYLVKRTGEKVFLECVQDMDHENMFWYRQDPGLGLRLIYFSYDVKMKEKGDIPEGYSVSREKKERFSLILESASTNQTSMYLCASSSDRGADTQYFGPGTRLTVL.

This clonotype was recorded only once. The chain joins TRBV6-1 to TRBJ2-3; D might be TRBD2 (6 bases). The length of the CDR3 is 15 residues. V lost 5 bases and J 3 bases, leaving 15 bases between the germline ends. The germline CDR1 and CDR2 sequences are MNHNS and SASEGT. CDR3 sequence reads: CASSRQRARTDTQYF. For the CDR3, the DNA is TGTGCCAGCAGTCGACAGCGGGCTCGGACAGATACGCAGTATTTT.

This clonotype is medium-sized within its sample. The chain is built from TRBV6-1 and TRBJ1-1; D call uncertain. The V and J ends lost 5 bases and 4 bases respectively, with 8 bases between them. This CDR3 spans 12 amino acids. The V gene's germline CDR1 is MNHNS and CDR2 SASEGT. CDR3 DNA sequence: TGTGCCAGCAGTAGAGGGCTCACTGAAGCTTTCTTT. Translation: CASSRGLTEAFF.

This clonotype was picked up many times. The genes are TRBV5-4 and TRBJ2-7, with a tentative D call TRBD1 (6 bases). The CDR3 has 14 amino acids. CDR1 is SGHNT, CDR2 YYREEE, per germline (reference sequence). The V end was cut by 4 bases, the J end by 3 bases, with 14 bases between. The CDR3 DNA sequence: TGTGCCAGCAGCGAAACCGGGACACTCTACGAGCAGTACTTC. Protein sequence: CASSETGTLYEQYF.

This clonotype ranks as medium-sized. V gene TRBV19 combines with J gene TRBJ2-1; 8 positions agree with TRBD1. V lost 6 bases and J lost 5; bases outside the gene matches: 6. The CDR3 sequence is 14 residues long. The germline V gene has CDR1 LNHDA and CDR2 SQIVND (reference sequence). CDR3 in amino acids: CASRPGGLDNEQFF. The CDR3 coding sequence is TGTGCCAGTAGGCCAGGGGGCCTGGACAATGAGCAGTTCTTC.

This clonotype was seen at least ten times. The chain links TRBV20-1 to TRBJ2-5, with no clear D. Germline CDR1 is DFQATT and CDR2 is SNEGSKA (reference sequence). V was shortened by 1 base and J by 2 bases, with 8 bases between the two germline ends. The CDR3 is 13 amino acids. The chain's CDR3 is CSARVPSQETQYF. The CDR3 DNA is TGCAGTGCTAGAGTCCCCTCACAAGAGACCCAGTACTTC.

This clonotype was observed many times. V usage is TRBV15 and J usage is TRBJ2-1; TRBD2 matches 10 bases. The CDR3 totals 16 residues. Germline V gene sequence: CDR1 LNHNV, CDR2 YYDKDF (reference sequence). The trim removed 3 bases at V and 8 bases at J, leaving 10 bases unmatched. The CDR3 nucleotides are TGTGCCACCAGCAGGGCTAGAGCGGGAGGGAGGGATGAGCAGTTCTTC. It is translated as CATSRARAGGRDEQFF.

This clonotype is classed as medium-sized (0.01 to 0.1%). As DNA, the CDR3 is TGCAGTGCTAGAGTTACCACAGTCTCCTATAATTCACCCCTCCACTTT. This codes for CSARVTTVSYNSPLHF. J is TRBJ1-6 and V is TRBV20-1; D unclear. Trimming stripped 1 base from V and 0 bases from J, with 10 bases between. Germline V gene data show CDR1 as DFQATT and CDR2 as SNEGSKA (reference sequence). This CDR3 region has 16 residues.

V is TRBV6-2 or TRBV6-3 and J is TRBJ1-2; D gene unclear. The CDR3 loop spans 14 amino acids. Between the trimmed V and J ends, which lost 7 bases and 5 bases, there was a span of 17 bases. Per the germline V gene, CDR1 is MNHEY and CDR2 is SVGEGT. The CDR3 sequence is CASTQRGGLYGYTF. CDR3 DNA sequence: TGTGCCAGCACTCAACGGGGTGGTCTATATGGCTACACCTTC.